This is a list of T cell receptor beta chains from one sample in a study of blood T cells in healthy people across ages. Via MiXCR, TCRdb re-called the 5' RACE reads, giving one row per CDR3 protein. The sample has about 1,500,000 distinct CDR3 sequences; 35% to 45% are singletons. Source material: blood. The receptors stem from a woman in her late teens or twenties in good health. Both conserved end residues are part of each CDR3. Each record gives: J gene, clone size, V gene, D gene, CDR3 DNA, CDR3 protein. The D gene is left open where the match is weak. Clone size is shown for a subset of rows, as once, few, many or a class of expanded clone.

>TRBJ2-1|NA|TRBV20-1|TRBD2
TGCAGTGCTACCAAACTAGCGGGAAGTTCGGATGAGCAGTTCTTC
CSATKLAGSSDEQFF
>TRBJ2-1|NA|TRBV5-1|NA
TGCGCCAGCAGCTTGCAGGAACTCGAGTCCTACAATGAGCAGTTCTTC
CASSLQELESYNEQFF
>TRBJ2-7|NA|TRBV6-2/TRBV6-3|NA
TGTGCCAGCAGGGCCGGGACAACGAGAAGCTACGAGCAGTACTTC
CASRAGTTRSYEQYF
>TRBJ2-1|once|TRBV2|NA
TGTGCCACCAGGGGGGAAGCGGACAATGAGCAGTTCTTC
CATRGEADNEQFF
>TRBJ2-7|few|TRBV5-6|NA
TGTGCCAGCAGCTTTGTGGACGAGCAGTACTTC
CASSFVDEQYF
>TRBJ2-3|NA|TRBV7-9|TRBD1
TGTGCCAGCAGCCCGGACAGGGTAAAGCATACGCAGTATTTT
CASSPDRVKHTQYF
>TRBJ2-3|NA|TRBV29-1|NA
TGCAGCGTTGTGAAGGTGGCAAGGCAGACAGATACGCAGTATTTT
CSVVKVARQTDTQYF
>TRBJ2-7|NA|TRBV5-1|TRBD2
TGCGCCAGCAGCTCCGGACTAGCGGCCCAATGGGGCGAGCAGTACTTC
CASSSGLAAQWGEQYF
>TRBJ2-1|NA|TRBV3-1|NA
TGTGCCAGCAGCCACTTAGCGGAAGAGCAGTTCTTC
CASSHLAEEQFF
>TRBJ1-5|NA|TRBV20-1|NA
TGCAGTGCGTCCCAGGGGTCGAATCAGCCCCAGCATTTT
CSASQGSNQPQHF
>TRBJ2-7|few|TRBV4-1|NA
TGCGCCAGCAGCCAAGATGGGCCGGAGCAGTACTTC
CASSQDGPEQYF
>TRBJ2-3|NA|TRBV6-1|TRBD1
TGTGCCAGCAGTTCCCAGACAGGGCCGAGCACAGATACGCAGTATTTT
CASSSQTGPSTDTQYF
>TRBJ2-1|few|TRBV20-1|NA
TGCAGTGCTAGTAGACGGGACCATTTATACAATGAGCAGTTCTTC
CSASRRDHLYNEQFF
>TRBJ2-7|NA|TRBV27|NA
TGTGCCAGCACCCCGACAGGCCCGCTTAGGGAGCAGTACTTC
CASTPTGPLREQYF
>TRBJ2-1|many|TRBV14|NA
TGTGCCAGCAGCCAAAACCAGGGGATCCCCAATGAGCAGTTCTTC
CASSQNQGIPNEQFF
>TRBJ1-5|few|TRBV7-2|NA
TGTGCCAGCAGCTCATCAGGCTTAGACCAGCCCCAGCATTTT
CASSSSGLDQPQHF
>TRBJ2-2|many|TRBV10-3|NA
TGTGCCATCAGTGGCCCTAGCCCCACCGGGGAGCTGTTTTTT
CAISGPSPTGELFF
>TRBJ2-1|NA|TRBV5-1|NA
TGCGCCAGCAGCTCCGGACTTACGAGCTCCTACAATGAGCAGTTCTTC
CASSSGLTSSYNEQFF
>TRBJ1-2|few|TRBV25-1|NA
TGTGCCAGCAGTGCCGGGGAGTTCTATGGCTACACCTTC
CASSAGEFYGYTF
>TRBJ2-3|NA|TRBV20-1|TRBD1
TGCAGTGCTAGAGTAGTAAGAGGGGGCTATAGCACAGATACGCAGTATTTT
CSARVVRGGYSTDTQYF
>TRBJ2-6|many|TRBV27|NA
TGTGCCAGCAGTCTCAATCCCGCCTCTGGGGCCAACGTCCTGACTTTC
CASSLNPASGANVLTF
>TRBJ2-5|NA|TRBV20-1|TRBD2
TGCAGTGCTAGAGGGAATAGCGGGAGTAAGGGGGAGACCCAGTACTTC
CSARGNSGSKGETQYF
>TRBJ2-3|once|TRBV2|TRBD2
TGTGCCGGGGGAGACCCAGCGGGAGGTACAGATACGCAGTATTTT
CAGGDPAGGTDTQYF
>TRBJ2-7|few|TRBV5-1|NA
TGCGCCAGCAGCTTGGCCCAACGGACAGAAGCCTACGAGCAGTACTTC
CASSLAQRTEAYEQYF
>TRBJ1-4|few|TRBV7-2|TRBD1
TGTGCCAGCAGCTTGGGGGACAGGGGGCATGAAAAACTGTTTTTT
CASSLGDRGHEKLFF
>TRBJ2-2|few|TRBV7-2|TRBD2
TGTGCCAGCAGCTTATTTCGCGTTGCTAGCGGTCGGTTCGGGGAGCTGTTTTTT
CASSLFRVASGRFGELFF
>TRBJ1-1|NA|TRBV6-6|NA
TGTGCCAGCAGTTACGTCGGACAGAACTCTGAAGCTTTCTTT
CASSYVGQNSEAFF
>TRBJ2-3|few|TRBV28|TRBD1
TGTGCCAGCAGTTCCCCGACAGGGGCAGATACGCAGTATTTT
CASSSPTGADTQYF
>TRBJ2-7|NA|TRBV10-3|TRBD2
TGTGCCATCACCAAGAGCGGGAGTGACTACGAGCAGTACTTC
CAITKSGSDYEQYF
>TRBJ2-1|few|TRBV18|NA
TGTGCCAGCTCACCACAGCCAGAAAGTAGATCCAATGAGCAGTTCTTC
CASSPQPESRSNEQFF
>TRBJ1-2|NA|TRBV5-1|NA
TGCGCCAGCAGCTTGGTCCCTGGGCAGCTCTACACCTTC
CASSLVPGQLYTF
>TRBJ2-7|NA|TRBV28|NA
TGTGCCAGCGCGCTCCCCGGGACGGTCTCCTACGAGCAGTACTTC
CASALPGTVSYEQYF
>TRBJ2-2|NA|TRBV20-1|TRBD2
TGCAGTGCTAGATCGGGCGATAGCGGGATTAACACCGGGGAGCTGTTTTTT
CSARSGDSGINTGELFF
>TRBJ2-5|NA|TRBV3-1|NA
TGTGCCGGCAGCCAAAAAGAGGAGCGGTCCCAAGAGACCCAGTACTTC
CAGSQKEERSQETQYF
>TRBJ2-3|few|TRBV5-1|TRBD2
TGCGCCAGCAGCTCGTTTGAACTAGCGTTTAGCACAGATACGCAGTATTTT
CASSSFELAFSTDTQYF
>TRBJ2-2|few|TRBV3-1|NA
TGTGCCAGCAGCCGAGGACAGCCCACCGGGGAGCTGTTTTTT
CASSRGQPTGELFF
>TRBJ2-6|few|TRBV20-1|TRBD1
TGCAGTGCTAGCCTAAGACAGGGCCCCTCTGGGGCCAACGTCCTGACTTTC
CSASLRQGPSGANVLTF
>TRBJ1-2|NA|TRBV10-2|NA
TGCGCCAGCAGACGACCCTCTAACTATGGCTACACCTTC
CASRRPSNYGYTF
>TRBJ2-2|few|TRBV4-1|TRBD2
TGCGCCAGCAGCCCTCCGGGACTAAAGACCGGGGAGCTGTTTTTT
CASSPPGLKTGELFF
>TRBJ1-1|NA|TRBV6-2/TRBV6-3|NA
TGTGCCAGCAGCAACCTACCCCGTGGCACTGAAGCTTTCTTT
CASSNLPRGTEAFF
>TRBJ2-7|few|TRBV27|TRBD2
TGTGCCGGACTAGACCGGCCCTTCTACGAGCAGTACTTC
CAGLDRPFYEQYF
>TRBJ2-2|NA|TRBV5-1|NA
TGCGCCAGCAGCTTGCAGGGTGCGTCCGGGGAGCTGTTTTTT
CASSLQGASGELFF
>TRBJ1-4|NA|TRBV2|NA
TGTGCCAGCAGTGAGCAGCCATTTGGGGAAAAACTGTTTTTT
CASSEQPFGEKLFF
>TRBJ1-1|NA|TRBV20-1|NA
TGCAGTGCTAGGGAGGTAGGGCAAGCCGCTTTCTTT
CSAREVGQAAFF
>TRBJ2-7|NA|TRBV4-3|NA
TGCGCCAGCAGCCAAACCTTGGGACTGAATACCTACGAGCAGTACTTC
CASSQTLGLNTYEQYF
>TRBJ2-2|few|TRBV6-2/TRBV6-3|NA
TGTGCCAGCAGTTCTCCGGACAGAGGATATCACACCGGGGAGCTGTTTTTT
CASSSPDRGYHTGELFF
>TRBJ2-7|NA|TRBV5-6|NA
TGTGCCAGCAGCTTAAACAGGCCTTCCTACGAGCAGTACTTC
CASSLNRPSYEQYF
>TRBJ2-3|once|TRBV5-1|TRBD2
TGCGCCAGCAGCCCCACCCGAGCGGGAAAGGCAGATACGCAGTATTTT
CASSPTRAGKADTQYF